The 32 T cell receptor beta chains listed next were all sequenced from one sample in a study of blood T cell repertoires in COVID-19. The table came from immunoSEQ multiplex PCR; TCRdb's copy has only in-frame clones and leaves some out. The profile shows 200,000 or so clones, 70% to 85% of them singletons. Specimen: peripheral blood. These receptors came from a human donor with acute or convalescent COVID-19. The donor label of this sample is uncertain.

The genes are TRBV11-3 and TRBJ1-1; D call uncertain. There are 13 residues in the CDR3. Trimming stripped 5 bases from V and 1 base from J, with 8 bases between. In germline, CDR1 is SGHNT, CDR2 YENEEA. The CDR3 loop is CASSIDTNTEAFF. The CDR3 nucleotides are TGTGCCAGCAGCATCGACACGAACACTGAAGCTTTCTTT. Based on the CDR3 plus reference TRBV11-3 and TRBJ1-1, the full variable domain is EAGVVQSPRYKIIEKKQPVAFWCNPISGHNTLYWYLQNLGQGPELLIRYENEEAVDDSQLPKDRFSAERLKGVDSTLKIQPAELGDSAVYLCASSIDTNTEAFFGQGTRLTVV.

V is TRBV10-1 and J is TRBJ1-5; 7 bases are a match to TRBD1. With V trimmed by 6 bases and J by 6 bases, 11 bases remained unmatched. Germline V gene lookup returns CDR1 WNHNN and CDR2 SYGVQD (reference sequence). The CDR3 contains 15 residues. In DNA, the CDR3 is TGCGCCAGCAGGCCGGACAGGTGCCGGGGTCAGCCCCAGCATTTT. This translates into CASRPDRCRGQPQHF.

The count of this clone is one. The chain has TRBV7-9 and TRBJ1-1; TRBD1 aligns across 7 bases. Germline loops: CDR1 SEHNR, CDR2 FQNEAQ (reference sequence). Germline trimming cut 10 bases from V and 1 base from J; bases unmatched to any gene: 9. The CDR3 is 14 residues long. CDR3 loop: CATQLTGENTEAFF. The CDR3 coding sequence is TGTGCCACCCAGCTAACAGGGGAGAACACTGAAGCTTTCTTT. Looking up the rest from reference TRBV7-9 and TRBJ1-1 gives the full variable domain: DTGVSQNPRHKITKRGQNVTFRCDPISEHNRLYWYRQTLGQGPEFLTYFQNEAQLEKSRLLSDRFSAERPKGSFSTLEIQRTEQGDSAMYLCATQLTGENTEAFFGQGTRLTVV.

V gene TRBV28 combines with J gene TRBJ2-7; maybe TRBD2 (6 bases). Per the germline V gene, CDR1 is MDHEN and CDR2 is SYDVKM. Trimming left V 5 bases short and J 3 bases short, with 20 bases between. The CDR3 is made up of 16 amino acids. CDR3 nucleotides: TGTGCCAGCAGTCGCCACCGGGACTGGAAACTCTACGAGCAGTACTTC. Protein product: CASSRHRDWKLYEQYF. The full variable domain, with the rest looked up from reference TRBV28 and TRBJ2-7, is DVKVTQSSRYLVKRTGEKVFLECVQDMDHENMFWYRQDPGLGLRLIYFSYDVKMKEKGDIPEGYSVSREKKERFSLILESASTNQTSMYLCASSRHRDWKLYEQYFGPGTRLTVT.

Note on this clone: Different DNA sequences within this sample yield the same CDR3. The V call is TRBV7-2, the J call TRBJ2-3; TRBD1 is a possible D gene (5 bases). V was trimmed by 1 base and J by 4 bases, leaving 9 bases between them. Germline V gene lookup returns CDR1 SGHTA and CDR2 FQGNSA. The CDR3 has 14 residues. The CDR3 nucleotides are TGTGCCAGCAGCTTAGGGGGCTCGGCAGATACGCAGTATTTT. Protein product: CASSLGGSADTQYF.

The chain recombines TRBV6-6 with TRBJ2-3; 7 positions match TRBD2. The V gene's germline CDR1 is MNHNY and CDR2 SVGAGI (reference sequence). The CDR3 extends over 15 amino acids. Trimming removed 7 bases from V and 5 bases from J; junction bases left unmatched: 12. The CDR3 is CASTSGAKYVDTQYF. DNA of the CDR3: TGTGCCAGCACTAGCGGAGCGAAGTACGTAGATACGCAGTATTTT.

This chain joins TRBV19 and TRBJ1-1; D perhaps matches TRBD1 (6 bases). CDR3 length: 16 residues. In germline, CDR1 is LNHDA, CDR2 SQIVND (reference sequence). Trimming pared 3 bases from V and 4 bases from J, leaving 18 bases between. In DNA form, the CDR3 reads TGTGCCAGTAGTATGGGAAGGACAGTCTTTCCCACTGAAGCTTTCTTT. Translating gives CASSMGRTVFPTEAFF.

This sequence joins TRBV7-3 and TRBJ2-3, with D perhaps matching TRBD2 (6 bases). The CDR3 runs to 15 residues. The germline CDR1 and CDR2 sequences are SGHTA and FQGTGA. The V end lost 5 bases, the J end lost 6 bases, and 18 bases lay between the germline ends. As DNA, the CDR3 is TGTGCCAGCAGCCTCGGAGGGACCGCCGGGGATACGCAGTATTTT. Translation gives CASSLGGTAGDTQYF. Full variable domain (remainder filled in from reference TRBV7-3 and TRBJ2-3): GAGVSQTPSNKVTEKGKYVELRCDPISGHTALYWYRQSLGQGPEFLIYFQGTGAADDSGLPNDRFFAVRPEGSVSTLKIQRTERGDSAVYLCASSLGGTAGDTQYFGPGTRLTVL.

The rearrangement links TRBV6-5 to TRBJ2-5; TRBD1 aligns across 9 bases. The V gene end was trimmed by 6 bases and the J gene end by 4 bases; junction bases not matched to a gene: 3. Germline V gives CDR1 MNHEY, CDR2 SVGAGI. The CDR3 has 13 amino acids. DNA of the CDR3: TGTGCCAGCAGGGGGACAGGGCTAGAGACCCAGTACTTC. Translation gives CASRGTGLETQYF.

The chain uses TRBV28 and TRBJ1-6; 7 nucleotides agree with TRBD1. The CDR3 totals 15 residues. Looked up from germline, CDR1 is MDHEN and CDR2 is SYDVKM. The V and J ends lost 5 bases and 6 bases, in that order; junction bases with no gene match: 7. This CDR3 reads CASSLPGQTNSPLHF. The CDR3 nucleotides read TGTGCCAGCAGTCTTCCGGGACAGACTAATTCACCCCTCCACTTT.

The J gene is TRBJ1-4, the V gene TRBV30, with TRBD1 as a possible D gene (6 bases). V was clipped by 4 bases and J by 8 bases, with 17 bases between them. The CDR3 runs 14 residues. CDR1 and CDR2 from the germline V gene are GTSNPN and SVGIG (reference sequence). The CDR3 DNA is TGTGCCTGGAACCCAGGGGAAAAGGGAGAAAAACTGTTTTTT. Translation: CAWNPGEKGEKLFF.

This chain links TRBV11-2 with TRBJ2-7; 8 positions match TRBD2. There are 17 residues in the CDR3. Germline-derived CDR1 and CDR2 are SGHAT and FQNNGV. Losses at the gene ends were 4 bases for V and 0 bases for J; bases not matched to a gene: 11. CDR3 sequence: CASSSFPSLAGSYEQYF. The CDR3, as DNA: TGTGCCAGCAGCTCCTTTCCCTCCCTAGCGGGCTCCTACGAGCAGTACTTC.

The V and J genes are TRBV18 and TRBJ1-5; perhaps TRBD1 as D (5 bases). The ends were cut back, 3 bases at V and 3 bases at J, with 9 bases in the middle. The CDR3 is 14 residues long. The germline V gene has CDR1 KGHSH and CDR2 LQKENI. In DNA, the CDR3 is TGTGCCAGCTCACCTGGGGGGTACAATCAGCCCCAGCATTTT. Its translation: CASSPGGYNQPQHF.

This clone was counted between two and nine times. This chain links TRBV6-5 with TRBJ1-2, with D possibly matching TRBD1 (5 bases). The germline CDR1 and CDR2 sequences are MNHEY and SVGAGI. The V and J ends lost 8 bases and 4 bases respectively, with 11 bases between them. This CDR3 is 12 amino acids long. The CDR3 DNA follows: TGTGCCAGCCAGGGACTTGTCTATGGCTACACCTTC. This encodes CASQGLVYGYTF.

This clone has more than one count but fewer than ten. The rearrangement joins TRBV9 to TRBJ1-1; tentatively, D is TRBD1 (6 bases). Germline CDR1 SGDLS, CDR2 YYNGEE. V was shortened by 3 bases and J by 1 base, with 13 bases between the two germline ends. The CDR3 totals 15 residues. The CDR3 region has the DNA TGTGCCAGCAGCGCGCGACAGGAGCCGAACACTGAAGCTTTCTTT. Translated, it gives CASSARQEPNTEAFF. The full variable domain, with the rest looked up from reference TRBV9 and TRBJ1-1, is DSGVTQTPKHLITATGQRVTLRCSPRSGDLSVYWYQQSLDQGLQFLIQYYNGEERAKGNILERFSAQQFPDLHSELNLSSLELGDSALYFCASSARQEPNTEAFFGQGTRLTVV.

The rearrangement joins TRBV11-2 to TRBJ2-3; maybe TRBD2 (6 bases). Germline assignment: CDR1 SGHAT and CDR2 FQNNGV. The V end was cut by 1 base, the J end by 5 bases, with 16 bases between. CDR3 size: 16 residues. The CDR3 nucleotides read TGTGCCAGCAGCTTAGCCCCCCCGGGAGTAATAGATACGCAGTATTTT. It encodes CASSLAPPGVIDTQYF.

This chain joins TRBV7-2 and TRBJ2-5; possibly TRBD1 for D (6 bases). Germline loops: CDR1 SGHTA, CDR2 FQGNSA. V was trimmed by 4 bases and J by 2 bases, leaving 11 bases between them. CDR3 length: 14 residues. CDR3 amino acids: CASSSGQWQETQYF. The CDR3 DNA follows: TGTGCCAGCAGCTCCGGACAGTGGCAAGAGACCCAGTACTTC.

The chain has TRBV5-4 and TRBJ2-4; the match to TRBD2 covers 16 bases. CDR3 length: 17 residues. Germline assignment: CDR1 SGHNT and CDR2 YYREEE (reference sequence). J gave up 9 bases and V 3 bases, and 9 bases lay outside the gene matches. The CDR3 region is CASSWGGLAGGPSIQYF. The CDR3 DNA reads as TGTGCCAGCAGCTGGGGGGGACTAGCGGGAGGGCCTAGCATTCAGTACTTC. Drawing the rest from reference TRBV5-4 and TRBJ2-4, the complete variable domain is ETGVTQSPTHLIKTRGQQVTLRCSSQSGHNTVSWYQQALGQGPQFIFQYYREEENGRGNFPPRFSGLQFPNYSSELNVNALELDDSALYLCASSWGGLAGGPSIQYFGAGTRLSVL.

V is TRBV11-1 and J is TRBJ2-7; TRBD2 matches at 11 bases. The V gene end was trimmed by 6 bases and the J gene end by 3 bases; junction bases not matched to a gene: 10. The CDR3 totals 16 residues. Germline CDR1 reads SGHAT; CDR2 reads FQDESV (reference sequence). The CDR3 loop is CASSDYSGTSGYEQYF. The DNA for the CDR3 is TGTGCCAGCAGTGATTACTCCGGGACTAGCGGCTACGAGCAGTACTTC.

The chain couples TRBV7-3 to TRBJ2-2, with D possibly TRBD2 on 5 matching bases. The V gene lost 5 bases and the J gene lost 6 bases, with 13 bases spanning the gap. CDR1 is SGHTA, CDR2 FQGTGA, per germline. This CDR3 is 14 amino acids long. CDR3 amino acids: CASSRLGGSGELFF. The DNA of the CDR3 is TGTGCCAGCAGCCGCCTGGGCGGGTCCGGGGAGCTGTTTTTT.

The chain employs TRBV2 and TRBJ2-5; 8 bases are shared with TRBD2. J was trimmed by 5 bases and V by 4 bases; bases with no gene match: 3. Looked up from germline, CDR1 is SNHLY and CDR2 is FYNNEI. The CDR3 is 13 amino acids. CDR3 DNA: TGTGCCAGCAGTGGACAGCGGGAGGAGACCCAGTACTTC. Translating it yields CASSGQREETQYF.

This rearrangement joins TRBV7-2 to TRBJ2-1, with TRBD2 matching over 13 bases. The germline CDR1 and CDR2 sequences are SGHTA and FQGNSA. The CDR3 sequence is 18 residues long. The junction had 11 bases not matched to a gene; V was cut back by 1 base and J by 8 bases. Here the CDR3 DNA reads TGTGCCAGCAGCTTAGTTCCCGGACTAGCGGGGGCGGCCCATGAGCAGTTCTTC. It codes for CASSLVPGLAGAAHEQFF.

This clone appeared once. V usage is TRBV7-9 and J usage is TRBJ2-7; 7 nucleotides agree with TRBD2. In germline, CDR1 is SEHNR, CDR2 FQNEAQ (reference sequence). CDR3 length equals 15 residues. J was trimmed by 3 bases and V by 8 bases; bases with no gene match: 13. The CDR3 DNA is TGTGCCAGCGGGGGGGGTTTGTACCGCGACTACGAGCAGTACTTC. It translates to CASGGGLYRDYEQYF.

The chain is built from TRBV18 and TRBJ2-5, with 7 positions matching TRBD2. The trim removed 2 bases at V and 5 bases at J, leaving 5 bases unmatched. The germline V gene encodes CDR1 KGHSH and CDR2 LQKENI. The CDR3 consists of 14 residues. CDR3 amino acids: CASSPVLGGETQYF. The CDR3 coding sequence is TGTGCCAGCTCACCAGTTCTCGGGGGGGAGACCCAGTACTTC.

The chain employs TRBV27 and TRBJ2-2; D gene uncertain. This CDR3 comprises 14 residues. With 6 bases removed from V and 4 bases from J, the gap between germline ends came to 12 bases. Germline CDR1 MNHEY, CDR2 SMNVEV (reference sequence). CDR3 protein: CASRSWSATGELFF. The CDR3 DNA follows: TGTGCCAGCAGATCGTGGAGTGCCACCGGGGAGCTGTTTTTT.

The chain couples TRBV7-2 to TRBJ1-6, with TRBD1 matching over 11 bases. The CDR3 extends over 16 amino acids. Losses at the gene ends were 4 bases for V and 14 bases for J; bases not matched to a gene: 13. Germline-derived CDR1 and CDR2 are SGHTA and FQGNSA. CDR3 DNA: TGTGCCAGCAGCTCTGGACCTGGACAGGGGGCAGTCACCCTCCACTTT. It yields the protein CASSSGPGQGAVTLHF.

The rearrangement uses TRBV18 and TRBJ1-4; 10 bases align to TRBD1. Trimming removed 0 bases from V and 8 bases from J; junction bases left unmatched: 3. Germline lookup yields CDR1 KGHSH and CDR2 LQKENI. The CDR3 runs 15 residues. CDR3 DNA: TGTGCCAGCTCACCACCGGGACAGGGGAGGGAAAAACTGTTTTTT. This gives the protein CASSPPGQGREKLFF.

The chain links TRBV7-8 to TRBJ2-7; D may be TRBD1 (6 bases). Germline values: CDR1 SGHVS, CDR2 FQNEAQ. The CDR3 is made up of 13 amino acids. Trimming left V 4 bases short and J 5 bases short, with 12 bases between. The CDR3 here is CASSYIQGHEQYF. CDR3 coding DNA: TGTGCCAGCAGCTATATACAGGGCCACGAGCAGTACTTC.

This rearrangement joins TRBV3-1 (or the pseudogene TRBV3-2) to TRBJ1-2, with 9 bases aligning to TRBD1. J was trimmed by 8 bases and V by 4 bases; bases with no gene match: 8. Germline V gene lookup returns CDR1 LGHDT and CDR2 YNNKEL (reference sequence). The CDR3 is 14 amino acids. CDR3 sequence (DNA): TGTGCCAGCAGCCTAACTGGGACAGGGCGCGGCTACACCTTC. Translating gives CASSLTGTGRGYTF.

The J gene is TRBJ2-3, the V gene TRBV11-2; 8 nucleotides match TRBD1. The CDR3 is 16 residues long. Germline lookup yields CDR1 SGHAT and CDR2 FQNNGV. V shed 2 bases and J 3 bases; nucleotides not matched to a gene: 7. The CDR3 sequence is CASSLTPGQDTDTQYF. The CDR3 region has the DNA TGTGCCAGCAGCTTAACCCCGGGACAGGATACAGATACGCAGTATTTT. The full variable domain, completed using reference TRBV11-2 and TRBJ2-3, is EAGVAQSPRYKIIEKRQSVAFWCNPISGHATLYWYQQILGQGPKLLIQFQNNGVVDDSQLPKDRFSAERLKGVDSTLKIQPAKLEDSAVYLCASSLTPGQDTDTQYFGPGTRLTVL.

This rearrangement joins TRBV7-6 to TRBJ1-2; D possibly corresponds to TRBD1 (5 bases). Per germline, CDR1 SGHVS and CDR2 FNYEAQ. V lost 3 bases to trimming and J lost 4 bases, with 12 bases between them. This CDR3 is built from 14 residues. The DNA of the CDR3 is TGTGCCAGCAGCTTGAATCAGGGAACCTATGGCTACACCTTC. Protein sequence: CASSLNQGTYGYTF. Complete variable domain (other parts from reference TRBV7-6 and TRBJ1-2): GAGVSQSPRYKVTKRGQDVALRCDPISGHVSLYWYRQALGQGPEFLTYFNYEAQQDKSGLPNDRFSAERPEGSISTLTIQRTEQRDSAMYRCASSLNQGTYGYTFGSGTRLTVV.

The rearrangement uses TRBV5-1 and TRBJ2-5; TRBD1 might be the D (5 bases). The CDR3 contains 14 residues. Germline V gene sequence: CDR1 SGHRS, CDR2 YFSETQ. V was shortened by 0 bases and J by 1 base, with 7 bases between the two germline ends. The CDR3 coding sequence is TGCGCCAGCAGCTTGGCAGGGCTCCAAGAGACCCAGTACTTC. It codes for CASSLAGLQETQYF.